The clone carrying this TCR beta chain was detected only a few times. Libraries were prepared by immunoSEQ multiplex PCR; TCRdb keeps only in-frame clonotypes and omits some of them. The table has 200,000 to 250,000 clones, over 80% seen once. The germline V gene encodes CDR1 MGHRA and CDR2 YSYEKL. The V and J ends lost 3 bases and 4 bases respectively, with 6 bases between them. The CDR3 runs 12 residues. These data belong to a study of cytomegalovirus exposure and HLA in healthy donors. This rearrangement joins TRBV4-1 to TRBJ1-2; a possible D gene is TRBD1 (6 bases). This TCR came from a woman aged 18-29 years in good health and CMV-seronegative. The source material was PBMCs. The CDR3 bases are TGCGCCAGCAGCCAGGGGGCCTATGGCTACACCTTC. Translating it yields CASSQGAYGYTF.